One sample yielded the 29 T cell receptor beta chains listed below, sequenced in a study of blood T cell repertoires in COVID-19. This table comes from immunoSEQ multiplex PCR, and its TCRdb copy is limited to in-frame clones, with some not included. The table records about 250,000 clones, around 86% of them present only once. The source material was PBMCs or T cells enriched from blood (not recorded which). The receptors derive from a man aged 35 to 55 who had recovered from COVID-19.

As concerns this clone: One junction end does not reproduce the germline sequence, and a read error may be involved. The chain couples TRBV2 to TRBJ2-1, with D unresolved. This CDR3 contains 11 residues. Per germline, CDR1 SNHLY and CDR2 FYNNEI. The chain's CDR3 is CASSMVTTSVF. The CDR3 coding sequence is TGTGCCAGCAGTATGGTCACCACCTCGGTCTTC. The variable domain in full, with the rest retrieved from reference TRBV2 and TRBJ2-1, is EPEVTQTPSHQVTQMGQEVILRCVPISNHLYFYWYRQILGQKVEFLVSFYNNEISEKSEIFDDQFSVERPDGSNFTLKIRSTKLEDSAMYFCASSMVTTSVFGPGTRLTVL.

The chain links TRBV3-1 (or the pseudogene TRBV3-2) to TRBJ2-1, with 7 bases matching TRBD2. Trimming at V came to 0 bases and at J to 7 bases, leaving 6 bases not matched to a gene. The CDR3 is made up of 15 amino acids. Germline-derived CDR1 and CDR2 are LGHDT and YNNKEL (reference sequence). CDR3 bases: TGTGCCAGCAGCCAAGATACGAGCGGGGCGAATGAGCAGTTCTTC. It translates to CASSQDTSGANEQFF.

This clone was counted a single time. The chain has TRBV7-2 and TRBJ1-3; no clear D gene. V was cut by 1 base and J by 2 bases, with 12 bases left in between. Germline CDR1 SGHTA, CDR2 FQGNSA. The CDR3 length is 16 residues. The CDR3: CASSLDSILAGNTIYF. The CDR3 DNA sequence: TGTGCCAGCAGCTTAGATTCGATCCTAGCTGGAAACACCATATATTTT.

This sequence joins TRBV29-1 and TRBJ2-3; 10 positions match TRBD2. This CDR3 spans 15 amino acids. Germline loops: CDR1 SQVTM, CDR2 ANQGSEA. DNA for the CDR3: TGCACCGCTCTCACTCTAGCGGGAGTTGTGGATACGCAGTATTTT. Translation gives CTALTLAGVVDTQYF.

The rearrangement uses TRBV6-1 and TRBJ2-7, with D possibly being TRBD1 (5 bases). The CDR3 is 13 amino acids. V lost 1 base to trimming and J lost 3 bases, with 7 bases between them. Per the germline V gene, CDR1 is MNHNS and CDR2 is SASEGT. Here the CDR3 DNA reads TGTGCCAGCAGTGAAGACAGGCTCTACGAGCAGTACTTC. It yields the protein CASSEDRLYEQYF.

The chain carries TRBV18 and TRBJ1-3; D perhaps matches TRBD1 (6 bases). V lost 2 bases and J 4 bases, leaving 12 bases between the germline ends. This CDR3 is built from 15 residues. Germline assignment: CDR1 KGHSH and CDR2 LQKENI. The CDR3 loop reads CASSPSGRGGNTIYF. CDR3 nucleotide sequence: TGTGCCAGCTCACCATCGGGCAGGGGAGGAAACACCATATATTTT.

CDR3 amino acids: CASSIGAANTEAFF. DNA of the CDR3: TGTGCCAGTAGTATAGGGGCAGCCAACACTGAAGCTTTCTTT. This chain uses TRBV19 with TRBJ1-1; D gene ambiguous. There are 14 residues in the CDR3. The germline CDR1 and CDR2 sequences are LNHDA and SQIVND (reference sequence). V lost 1 base to trimming and J lost 2 bases, with 8 bases between them. Full variable domain (rest looked up from reference TRBV19 and TRBJ1-1): DGGITQSPKYLFRKEGQNVTLSCEQNLNHDAMYWYRQDPGQGLRLIYYSQIVNDFQKGDIAEGYSVSREKKESFPLTVTSAQKNPTAFYLCASSIGAANTEAFFGQGTRLTVV.

The count of this clone is one. The chain links TRBV3-1 (or the pseudogene TRBV3-2) to TRBJ2-3, with 13 bases that match TRBD2. Germline V lookup: CDR1 LGHDT, CDR2 YNNKEL (reference sequence). This CDR3 region has 15 residues. The junction had 4 bases not matched to a gene; V was cut back by 5 bases and J by 5 bases. CDR3 protein: CASSGLAGEGDTQYF. The DNA for the CDR3 is TGTGCCAGCAGCGGACTAGCGGGAGAGGGAGATACGCAGTATTTT.

The genes are TRBV7-2 and TRBJ1-1; no clear D gene. The length of the CDR3 is 14 residues. V was shortened by 6 bases and J by 7 bases, with 18 bases between the two germline ends. Germline V gene sequence: CDR1 SGHTA, CDR2 FQGNSA. The CDR3 here is CASRQLDSEGEAFF. CDR3 sequence (DNA): TGTGCCAGCAGGCAACTGGACTCCGAAGGTGAAGCTTTCTTT.

The chain carries TRBV28 and TRBJ1-2, with D perhaps TRBD1 (6 bases). The length of the CDR3 is 11 residues. Germline loops: CDR1 MDHEN, CDR2 SYDVKM. The V end was cut by 7 bases, the J end by 6 bases, with 9 bases between. CDR3 sequence reads: CASTDRNGYTF. DNA for the CDR3: TGTGCCAGCACAGACAGGAATGGCTACACCTTC.

V gene TRBV18 combines with J gene TRBJ1-6; 9 nucleotides line up with TRBD1. V gave up 2 bases and J gave up 8 bases; unmatched junction bases: 4. The CDR3 loop spans 15 amino acids. Germline CDR1 KGHSH, CDR2 LQKENI. As DNA, the CDR3 is TGTGCCAGCTCACCAACAGGGGGCGTAGATTCACCCCTCCACTTT. Amino acids: CASSPTGGVDSPLHF.

The J gene is TRBJ2-7, the V gene TRBV4-1, with a weak D call TRBD2 (5 bases). The CDR3 contains 14 residues. V lost 4 bases to trimming and J lost 6 bases, with 16 bases between them. Germline lookup yields CDR1 MGHRA and CDR2 YSYEKL. The CDR3 nucleotides are TGCGCCAGCAGCCCCTTCGGGGTGCCGTTCGAGCAGTACTTC. Amino acids: CASSPFGVPFEQYF.

V gene TRBV19 combines with J gene TRBJ2-7, with D tentatively TRBD2 (6 bases). There are 14 residues in the CDR3. The germline V gene encodes CDR1 LNHDA and CDR2 SQIVND (reference sequence). V was shortened by 10 bases and J by 0 bases, with 16 bases between the two germline ends. The CDR3 here is CATSPGTGSYEQYF. CDR3 DNA sequence: TGTGCCACCTCCCCCGGGACTGGCTCCTACGAGCAGTACTTC.

V usage is TRBV5-8 and J usage is TRBJ2-1; D perhaps matches TRBD1 (5 bases). CDR1 is SGHTS, CDR2 YDEGEE, per germline. V was pared by 4 bases and J by 2 bases, with 13 bases between. The CDR3 is 15 residues long. CDR3: CASSPAGYTYNEQFF. CDR3 coding DNA: TGTGCCAGCAGCCCGGCAGGGTATACCTACAATGAGCAGTTCTTC.

This clone was counted a single time. The gene calls are TRBV6-5 and TRBJ1-5; tentatively, D is TRBD1 (6 bases). Trimming cost V 0 bases and J 5 bases, with 8 bases left between them. From germline, CDR1 is MNHEY and CDR2 SVGAGI. The CDR3 loop spans 14 amino acids. The CDR3 DNA is TGTGCCAGCAGTTACTCGCACAGGGATCAGCCCCAGCATTTT. Residues: CASSYSHRDQPQHF.

CDR3 bases: TGCGCCAGCAGCCAAGATCCTAGCGGGGGGGAGCAGTTCTTC. It translates to CASSQDPSGGEQFF. The V call is TRBV4-3, the J call TRBJ2-1; TRBD2 matches at 11 bases. This CDR3 comprises 14 residues. Germline V gene sequence: CDR1 LGHNA, CDR2 YSLEER. Losses at the gene ends were 0 bases for V and 10 bases for J; bases not matched to a gene: 2.

The chain links TRBV5-1 to TRBJ1-5; 8 positions agree with TRBD1. The ends lost 4 bases at V and 7 bases at J; junction bases unmatched: 7. The CDR3 extends over 14 amino acids. Per germline, CDR1 SGHRS and CDR2 YFSETQ. The CDR3 bases are TGCGCCAGCAGCCTAGGACAGGGAGAACAGCCCCAGCATTTT. Its protein is CASSLGQGEQPQHF.

The chain combines TRBV28 with TRBJ1-2, with D unresolved. In germline, CDR1 is MDHEN, CDR2 SYDVKM. There are 12 residues in the CDR3. Trimming stripped 6 bases from V and 2 bases from J, with 7 bases between. The CDR3 DNA reads TGTGCCAGCAGCCCTTCGAACTATGGCTACACCTTC. Its translation is CASSPSNYGYTF.

The chain joins TRBV20-1 to TRBJ2-1; 11 bases line up with TRBD2. The CDR3 has 16 amino acids. CDR1 and CDR2 (germline): DFQATT, SNEGSKA (reference sequence). Trimming took 3 bases from V and 5 from J; bases not matched to a gene: 9. CDR3 loop: CSASFMGLADDNEQFF. The CDR3 DNA sequence: TGCAGTGCTAGTTTCATGGGACTAGCGGACGACAATGAGCAGTTCTTC.

The J gene is TRBJ1-1, the V gene TRBV18, with D tentatively TRBD1 (6 bases). The CDR3 has 14 residues. In germline, CDR1 is KGHSH, CDR2 LQKENI. The ends were cut back, 3 bases at V and 4 bases at J, with 12 bases in the middle. CDR3 sequence: CASSPARGGTEAFF. The CDR3 coding sequence is TGTGCCAGCTCACCTGCCAGGGGCGGCACTGAAGCTTTCTTT.

This chain connects TRBV7-9 to TRBJ2-6; 9 nucleotides align to TRBD2. Germline-derived CDR1 and CDR2 are SEHNR and FQNEAQ (reference sequence). The CDR3 has 19 residues. Trimming took 1 base from V and 0 from J; bases not matched to a gene: 7. Written as DNA, the CDR3 is TGTGCCAGCAGCTTAGGGCTAGCGGGAATACCCTCTGGGGCCAACGTCCTGACTTTC. This gives the protein CASSLGLAGIPSGANVLTF.

In its sample, this clone was seen once. V usage is TRBV3-1 (or the pseudogene TRBV3-2) and J usage is TRBJ2-1, with 12 bases aligning to TRBD2. Unmatched junction bases numbered 10, after V lost 1 base and J lost 9 bases. CDR1 LGHDT and CDR2 YNNKEL come from the germline V gene (reference sequence). This CDR3 contains 17 residues. The CDR3 here is CASSQGLTSGSYGEQFF. The CDR3 DNA reads TGTGCCAGCAGCCAAGGACTGACTAGCGGGAGTTATGGTGAGCAGTTCTTC.

The chain joins TRBV3-1 (or the pseudogene TRBV3-2) to TRBJ1-3; 7 bases are shared with TRBD1. CDR1 LGHDT and CDR2 YNNKEL come from the germline V gene (reference sequence). Trimming cost V 4 bases and J 0 bases; bases outside gene matches: 9. CDR3 length: 17 amino acids. Written as DNA, the CDR3 is TGTGCCAGCAGCCGAGGACAGGCAAGTCTCTCTGGAAACACCATATATTTT. Residues: CASSRGQASLSGNTIYF.

The chain recombines TRBV28 with TRBJ1-5; TRBD1 agrees at 8 bases. After removal of 5 bases from V and 0 bases from J, the junction contained 15 bases not matched to a gene. CDR3 length: 19 amino acids. Germline lookup yields CDR1 MDHEN and CDR2 SYDVKM. DNA of the CDR3: TGTGCCAGCAGTACGCTCGGGACAGGCTTAAGGGGTAGCAATCAGCCCCAGCATTTT. Protein: CASSTLGTGLRGSNQPQHF.

This sequence joins TRBV3-1 (or the pseudogene TRBV3-2) and TRBJ2-1; tentatively, D is TRBD1 (5 bases). Trimming took 0 bases from V and 9 from J, leaving 6 bases between them. This CDR3 has 12 amino acids. Germline V gene lookup returns CDR1 LGHDT and CDR2 YNNKEL (reference sequence). The DNA of the CDR3 is TGTGCCAGCAGCCAAGATCAGGGTGAGCAGTTCTTC. This encodes CASSQDQGEQFF.

This chain joins TRBV28 and TRBJ2-5, with TRBD2 matching over 9 bases. CDR1 MDHEN and CDR2 SYDVKM come from the germline V gene. After removal of 8 bases from V and 0 bases from J, the junction contained 10 bases not matched to a gene. The CDR3 is 16 amino acids. CDR3 sequence: CASLSGRTSYQETQYF. CDR3 nucleotide sequence: TGTGCCAGCCTCAGCGGGAGGACCTCGTACCAAGAGACCCAGTACTTC.

Only a few counts were recorded for this clone. The V gene is TRBV6-2 or TRBV6-3, the J gene TRBJ2-1; D might be TRBD2 (5 bases). There are 14 residues in the CDR3. Germline assignment: CDR1 MNHEY and CDR2 SVGEGT. V dropped 0 bases and J dropped 8 bases, with 11 bases sitting between them. CDR3 sequence (DNA): TGTGCCAGCAGTTACTCCTGGGCCGGGGATGAGCAGTTCTTC. This encodes CASSYSWAGDEQFF.

The chain employs TRBV12-3 or TRBV12-4 and TRBJ2-2; D gene uncertain. The CDR3 spans 12 residues. Trimming pared 6 bases from V and 5 bases from J, leaving 7 bases between. CDR3 nucleotides: TGTGCCAGCAGCCCTAAAACCGGGGAGCTGTTTTTT. Protein sequence: CASSPKTGELFF.

The rearrangement uses TRBV5-6 and TRBJ1-4, with 8 nucleotides matching TRBD1. CDR1 is SGHDT and CDR2 is YYEEEE in the germline V gene. The CDR3 sequence is 15 residues long. The trim removed 4 bases at V and 6 bases at J, leaving 8 bases unmatched. The CDR3 DNA is TGTGCCAGCAGCCCTTGGACAGGGAGAGATGAAAAACTGTTTTTT. Protein sequence: CASSPWTGRDEKLFF.